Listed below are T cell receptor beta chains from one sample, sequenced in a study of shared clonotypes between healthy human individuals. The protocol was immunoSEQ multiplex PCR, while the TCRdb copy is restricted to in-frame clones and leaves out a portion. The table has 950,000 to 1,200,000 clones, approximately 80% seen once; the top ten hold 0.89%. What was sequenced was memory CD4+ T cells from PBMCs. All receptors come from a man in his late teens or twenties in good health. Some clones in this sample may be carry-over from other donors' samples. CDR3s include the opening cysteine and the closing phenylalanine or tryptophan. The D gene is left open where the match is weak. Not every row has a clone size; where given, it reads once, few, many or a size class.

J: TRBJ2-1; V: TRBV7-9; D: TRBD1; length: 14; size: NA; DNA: TGTGCCAGCAGCTTAGATACAGGGGGGAATGAGCAGTTCTTC; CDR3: CASSLDTGGNEQFF
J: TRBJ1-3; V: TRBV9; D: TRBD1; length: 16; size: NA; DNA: TGTGCCAGCAGCGAAGAATTGACAGGGACTGGAAACACCATATATTTT; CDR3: CASSEELTGTGNTIYF
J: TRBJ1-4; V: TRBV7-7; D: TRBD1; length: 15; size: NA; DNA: TGTGCCAGCAGCTCCCCGGGACAGATTAATGAAAAACTGTTTTTT; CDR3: CASSSPGQINEKLFF
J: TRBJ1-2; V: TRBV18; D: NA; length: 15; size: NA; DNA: TGTGCCAGCTCACCGGGGTCGGACAGTGTCTATGGCTACACCTTC; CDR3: CASSPGSDSVYGYTF
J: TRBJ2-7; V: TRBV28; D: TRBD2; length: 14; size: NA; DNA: TGTGCCAGCACCTGGGGGGGGGTCCCCTACGAGCAGTACTTC; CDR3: CASTWGGVPYEQYF
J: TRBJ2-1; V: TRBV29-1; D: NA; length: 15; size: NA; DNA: TGCAGCGTTTTATCTCTAATGGACAGTAGGGATGAGCAGTTCTTC; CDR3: CSVLSLMDSRDEQFF
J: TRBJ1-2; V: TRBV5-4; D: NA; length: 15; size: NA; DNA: TGTGCCAGCAGCTTGGGAGGGAGGACCTCCTATGGCTACACCTTC; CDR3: CASSLGGRTSYGYTF
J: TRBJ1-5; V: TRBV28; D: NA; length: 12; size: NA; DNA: TGTGCCAGCAGGCGGGAGGGCCTGCCCCAGCATTTT; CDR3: CASRREGLPQHF
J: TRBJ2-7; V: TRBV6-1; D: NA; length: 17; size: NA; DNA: TGTGCCAGCAGTGAAGGGAACCAGGGTGGTTGGTCCTACGAGCAGTACTTC; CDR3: CASSEGNQGGWSYEQYF
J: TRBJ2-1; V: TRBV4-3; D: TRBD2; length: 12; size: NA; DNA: TGCGCCAGCAGCCAAAGGGAGGGTGAGCAGTTCTTC; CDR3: CASSQREGEQFF
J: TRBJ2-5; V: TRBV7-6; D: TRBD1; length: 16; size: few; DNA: TGTGCCAGCAGCCGTACGACAGGGGGCATTGGAGAGACCCAGTACTTC; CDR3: CASSRTTGGIGETQYF
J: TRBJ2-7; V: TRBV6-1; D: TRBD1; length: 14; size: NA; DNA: TGTGCCAGCCAGGGGACAGGGGCGTCCTACGAGCAGTACTTC; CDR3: CASQGTGASYEQYF
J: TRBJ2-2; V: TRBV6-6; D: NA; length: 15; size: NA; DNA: TGTGCCAGCAGTTACGGCTCCCCGAACACCGGGGAGCTGTTTTTT; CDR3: CASSYGSPNTGELFF
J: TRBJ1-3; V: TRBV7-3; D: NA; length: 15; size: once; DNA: TGTGCCAGCAGCTTGCAGGGTTCCTCTGGAAACACCATATATTTT; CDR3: CASSLQGSSGNTIYF
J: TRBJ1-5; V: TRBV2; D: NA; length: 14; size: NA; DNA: TGTGCCAGCAGTGTCGCGACTGAGGATCAGCCCCAGCATTTT; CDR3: CASSVATEDQPQHF
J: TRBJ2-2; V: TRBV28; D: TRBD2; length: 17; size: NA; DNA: TGTGCCAGCAGTCCGGGGGGGGCTAGCGGAGTCACCGGGGAGCTGTTTTTT; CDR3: CASSPGGASGVTGELFF